This T cell receptor beta chain was captured by sequencing in a study of blood T cell repertoires in COVID-19. For the study at large: Collection of acute and convalescent COVID-19 samples took place in the United States, Italy and Spain. Sample material is recorded as cDNA or gDNA derived from T cells, B-cell-depleted T cells, or PBMCs.

The V end lost 3 bases, the J end lost 2 bases, and 10 bases lay between the germline ends. From germline, CDR1 is SEHNR and CDR2 FQNEAQ (reference sequence). This CDR3 comprises 15 residues. There are a few counts of this clone. Per the study methods: Estimation of nucleated cell counts relied on the amplification of reference gene primers. The table came from immunoSEQ multiplex PCR; TCRdb's copy has only in-frame clones and leaves some out. V and J calls and clone size are given by that table; D and trimming were obtained from the DNA. The profile shows about 50,000 clones, roughly nine tenths of them singletons.

V is TRBV7-9 and J is TRBJ2-2; D is ambiguous. The TCR originated in a woman of 80 years or more with acute or convalescent COVID-19. The sample comprised peripheral blood. CDR3 amino acids: CASSFGARNTGELFF. The CDR3 coding sequence is TGTGCCAGCAGCTTTGGTGCGAGAAACACCGGGGAGCTGTTTTTT.